Sequencing of this TCR beta chain was carried out in a study of lymphopenia after photon versus proton radiotherapy. V was shortened by 4 bases and J by 5 bases, with 12 bases between the two germline ends. Germline V gene data show CDR1 as MGHRA and CDR2 as YSYEKL. The CDR3 has 15 residues. A word on this clone: No antigen is known for it.

Study findings and constraints: Relative stability marked proton patients; photon patients lost diversity and naive cells.

Produced via immunoSEQ multiplex PCR; TCRdb's table is partial and in-frame only. In the table there are about 39,000 clones, approximately 90% of which are singletons. This chain connects TRBV4-1 to TRBJ1-6; a weak D match, TRBD1 (5 bases). The source is a man in his sixties with cholangiocarcinoma. Sample: peripheral blood, taken from a patient treated with photon-based radiotherapy. CDR3 protein: CASSRTGIHNSPLHF. The CDR3 DNA is TGCGCCAGCAGCCGTACAGGAATACATAATTCACCCCTCCACTTT.